This TCR beta chain was identified during a study of OX40 agonist ivuxolimab in advanced cancers. The CDR3 sequence is 14 residues long. The V and J ends lost 4 bases and 4 bases respectively, with 13 bases between them. Germline CDR1 and CDR2: MGHRA and YSYEKL. Assay used: immunoSEQ multiplex PCR; TCRdb lists only in-frame clones, some missing. The sample yields about 65,000 clones, 90% to 95% seen once. Here the sequenced sample was CD4+ or CD8+ T cells sorted from blood, taken in a trial of the OX40 agonist ivuxolimab. This TCR came from an adult with an advanced solid tumor such as melanoma, head and neck, liver or kidney cancer. The genes are TRBV4-1 and TRBJ1-1; TRBD1 might be the D (6 bases). The CDR3 spells CASSPREGGTEAFF. CDR3 coding DNA: TGCGCCAGCAGCCCTAGAGAAGGGGGCACTGAAGCTTTCTTT.